What follows describes a single TCR beta chain. Its antigen is not identified. TCRdb re-called the 5' RACE reads through MiXCR, storing one row per CDR3 protein. In the table there are a few hundred thousand distinct CDR3 sequences, 7.5% to 10% of which are singletons. These data belong to a study of identical twins. Study results and caveats: Invariant populations such as MAIT and iNKT cells could partly muddle zero-insertion analyses.

The same data also went into a second study, on yellow fever vaccine responses in identical twins.

This TCR was recovered from a woman under 30 in good health. What was sequenced was PBMCs.

CDR3: CASSLDRLPQPQHF. The CDR3 DNA sequence: TGTGCCAGCAGTTTAGACAGGCTACCTCAGCCCCAGCATTTT. The V call is TRBV28, the J call TRBJ1-5, with D perhaps matching TRBD1 (6 bases). The germline V gene has CDR1 MDHEN and CDR2 SYDVKM. The V end lost 2 bases, the J end lost 6 bases, and 11 bases lay between the germline ends. CDR3 length: 14 residues. The full variable domain, with the rest looked up from reference TRBV28 and TRBJ1-5, is DVKVTQSSRYLVKRTGEKVFLECVQDMDHENMFWYRQDPGLGLRLIYFSYDVKMKEKGDIPEGYSVSREKKERFSLILESASTNQTSMYLCASSLDRLPQPQHFGDGTRLSIL.